The 23 T cell receptor beta chains presented below share a single source sample, sequenced in a study of T cell repertoires in cytomegalovirus infection. MiXCR, run by TCRdb on the reads, gives a single entry per CDR3 protein. The sample consists of approximately 180,000 distinct CDR3 sequences, about a tenth of them appearing once. The sample taken for sequencing was PBMCs. These receptors originate from a human donor in good health (CMV status not recorded). Some clones in this sample may be carry-over from other donors' samples.

This clonotype was counted a few times. This chain links TRBV5-5 with TRBJ2-1, with 7 bases lining up with TRBD1. CDR3 length: 14 residues. Germline V gene lookup returns CDR1 SGHKS and CDR2 YYEKEE (reference sequence). With V trimmed by 0 bases and J by 4 bases, 1 base remained unmatched. The CDR3 protein is CASSLGDSYNEQFF. In DNA, the CDR3 is TGTGCCAGCAGCTTGGGGGACAGTTACAATGAGCAGTTCTTC.

This clonotype was recorded at least ten times. V gene TRBV7-9 combines with J gene TRBJ2-3; tentative D call: TRBD2 (6 bases). The CDR3 loop spans 14 amino acids. V gave up 7 bases and J gave up 0 bases, with 11 bases separating them. Germline CDR1 and CDR2: SEHNR and FQNEAQ (reference sequence). In DNA, the CDR3 is TGTGCCAGCAAAACGGGAGCGAGCACAGATACGCAGTATTTT. It translates to CASKTGASTDTQYF.

The chain couples TRBV6-2 or TRBV6-3 to TRBJ2-1; 8 nucleotides match TRBD2. From germline, CDR1 is MNHEY and CDR2 SVGEGT. This CDR3 spans 14 amino acids. The V and J ends lost 4 bases and 6 bases, in that order; junction bases with no gene match: 5. CDR3 protein: CASSSGTRLNEQFF. The CDR3 coding sequence is TGTGCCAGCAGTTCCGGGACTAGGCTCAATGAGCAGTTCTTC.

This clonotype was detected only a few times. The rearrangement uses TRBV5-6 and TRBJ2-3, with TRBD1 matching over 10 bases. CDR3 length: 18 amino acids. CDR1 is SGHDT and CDR2 is YYEEEE in the germline V gene. J was trimmed by 5 bases and V by 0 bases; bases with no gene match: 12. CDR3 nucleotides: TGTGCCAGCAGCTTGGTGCGGACAGGGGGATATGTTGGAGATACGCAGTATTTT. The encoded protein is CASSLVRTGGYVGDTQYF.

In the case of this clonotype: Here the CDR3 omits its conserved ending phenylalanine or tryptophan, so a read error is the likely source. V usage is TRBV20-1 and J usage is TRBJ2-3; 7 nucleotides match TRBD2. The germline V gene has CDR1 DFQATT and CDR2 SNEGSKA (reference sequence). This CDR3 spans 16 amino acids. Trimming took 4 bases from V and 0 from J; bases not matched to a gene: 10. The CDR3 here is CSANLPTGGSTDTQYL. In DNA form, the CDR3 reads TGCAGTGCTAATCTCCCTACGGGGGGAAGCACAGATACGCAGTATCTT.

V and J are TRBV4-3 and TRBJ2-7; D not resolved. Trimming took 0 bases from V and 0 from J, leaving 12 bases between them. Germline-derived CDR1 and CDR2 are LGHNA and YSLEER. This CDR3 comprises 16 residues. This CDR3 is CASSQEPRTFSYEQYF. CDR3 nucleotides: TGCGCCAGCAGCCAAGAGCCCAGGACCTTCTCCTACGAGCAGTACTTC.

The CDR3 reads CATGDPIAETQYF. For the CDR3, the DNA is TGTGCCACAGGGGATCCGATCGCAGAGACCCAGTACTTC. V usage is TRBV28 and J usage is TRBJ2-5, with a possible D match to TRBD1 (6 bases). Germline V gives CDR1 MDHEN, CDR2 SYDVKM. The CDR3 loop spans 13 amino acids. V was clipped by 10 bases and J by 4 bases, with 16 bases between them. Full variable domain (remainder filled in from reference TRBV28 and TRBJ2-5): DVKVTQSSRYLVKRTGEKVFLECVQDMDHENMFWYRQDPGLGLRLIYFSYDVKMKEKGDIPEGYSVSREKKERFSLILESASTNQTSMYLCATGDPIAETQYFGPGTRLLVL.

This clonotype was counted between two and nine times. The gene calls are TRBV2 and TRBJ2-7; TRBD2 matches 12 bases. Looked up from germline, CDR1 is SNHLY and CDR2 is FYNNEI. J gave up 1 base and V 6 bases, and 7 bases lay outside the gene matches. This CDR3 comprises 16 residues. The CDR3 loop is CASSDGTSGRSYEQYF. The CDR3 nucleotides read TGTGCCAGCAGCGATGGGACTAGCGGGCGATCCTACGAGCAGTACTTC.

There are a few counts of this clonotype. The rearrangement uses TRBV12-3 or TRBV12-4 and TRBJ1-6, with TRBD1 matching 7 bases. The CDR3 is 16 residues long. With V trimmed by 5 bases and J by 5 bases, 9 bases remained unmatched. The chain's CDR3 is CASSPRGGGHNSPLHF. In DNA, the CDR3 is TGTGCCAGCAGTCCGCGGGGAGGGGGCCATAATTCACCCCTCCACTTT.

This clonotype was counted a few times. J is TRBJ2-6 and V is TRBV2; 7 nucleotides line up with TRBD1. The CDR3 runs to 15 residues. With V trimmed by 4 bases and J by 2 bases, 2 bases remained unmatched. Germline CDR1 SNHLY, CDR2 FYNNEI. The CDR3 region has the DNA TGTGCCAGCAGTGCGGGGACAGCTGGGGCCAACGTCCTGACTTTC. This sequence encodes CASSAGTAGANVLTF.

The chain joins TRBV7-2 to TRBJ2-7; D possibly matches TRBD1 or TRBD2 (5 bases each). CDR3 size: 15 residues. Germline assignment: CDR1 SGHTA and CDR2 FQGNSA. V was trimmed by 5 bases and J by 1 base, leaving 15 bases between them. The CDR3 region is CASSQRDVGSYEQYF. The DNA for the CDR3 is TGTGCCAGCAGCCAGAGGGACGTAGGGTCCTACGAGCAGTACTTC.

V gene TRBV28 combines with J gene TRBJ1-3; D possibly corresponds to TRBD1 (5 bases). V was cut by 5 bases and J by 4 bases, with 15 bases left in between. Per germline, CDR1 MDHEN and CDR2 SYDVKM. The CDR3 has 15 amino acids. The DNA of the CDR3 is TGTGCCAGCAGTCAAGTGGAGGGACTCGGAAACACCATATATTTT. Translating gives CASSQVEGLGNTIYF.

In this sample, this clonotype turned up many times. The genes are TRBV29-1 and TRBJ2-3; D gene unclear. The CDR3 length is 13 residues. With 8 bases removed from V and 2 bases from J, the gap between germline ends came to 14 bases. Looked up from germline, CDR1 is SQVTM and CDR2 is ANQGSEA. CDR3 sequence: CSSSQPITDTQYF. The DNA for the CDR3 is TGCAGCTCCTCCCAGCCGATCACAGATACGCAGTATTTT.

This clonotype was detected a few times. V is TRBV7-8 and J is TRBJ2-1; D not resolved. Looked up from germline, CDR1 is SGHVS and CDR2 is FQNEAQ. V dropped 0 bases and J dropped 5 bases, with 14 bases sitting between them. The length of the CDR3 is 16 residues. The CDR3 reads CASSLAQSGVHNEQFF. CDR3 sequence (DNA): TGTGCCAGCAGCTTAGCGCAGTCGGGCGTCCACAATGAGCAGTTCTTC.

This clonotype came up many times. The CDR3 region has the DNA TGTGCCAGCAGCTTAATCGGTCAGCCCCAGCATTTT. This sequence encodes CASSLIGQPQHF. The V call is TRBV7-2, the J call TRBJ1-5; no clear D. Between the trimmed V and J ends, which lost 2 bases and 6 bases, there was a span of 5 bases. The germline CDR1 and CDR2 sequences are SGHTA and FQGNSA. The CDR3 has 12 residues.

The V gene is TRBV5-5, the J gene TRBJ1-5; D gene unclear. The CDR3 is 14 residues long. Germline V gene sequence: CDR1 SGHKS, CDR2 YYEKEE (reference sequence). The V end lost 4 bases, the J end lost 4 bases, and 12 bases lay between the germline ends. The CDR3: CASSESRRNQPQHF. CDR3 sequence (DNA): TGTGCCAGCAGCGAGTCCAGGAGAAATCAGCCCCAGCATTTT.

The rearrangement uses TRBV18 and TRBJ1-5, with D tentatively TRBD1 (5 bases). V was trimmed by 2 bases and J by 1 base, leaving 18 bases between them. CDR3 size: 18 residues. Germline V CDR1 and CDR2: KGHSH, LQKENI. CDR3 residues: CASSPAGAMAKSNQPQHF. The CDR3 DNA reads as TGTGCCAGCTCACCAGCCGGGGCTATGGCTAAAAGCAATCAGCCCCAGCATTTT.

In this sample, this clonotype turned up many times. The genes are TRBV6-1 and TRBJ2-4; 8 positions agree with TRBD1. V lost 1 base and J lost 7; bases outside the gene matches: 0. Looked up from germline, CDR1 is MNHNS and CDR2 is SASEGT. The CDR3 length is 13 residues. CDR3 coding DNA: TGTGCCAGCAGTGAAGGGACAGGGAACATTCAGTACTTC. Amino acid sequence: CASSEGTGNIQYF.

This clonotype was picked up a small number of times. This chain joins TRBV9 and TRBJ1-2; no clear D. The CDR3 length is 15 residues. Trimming left V 0 bases short and J 4 bases short, with 13 bases between. Germline CDR1 is SGDLS and CDR2 is YYNGEE. The CDR3 spells CASSVAEVLGYGYTF. The CDR3 DNA sequence: TGTGCCAGCAGCGTAGCTGAAGTGTTGGGCTATGGCTACACCTTC.

In this sample, this clonotype turned up many times. J is TRBJ2-1 and V is TRBV7-9, with 13 nucleotides matching TRBD2. The length of the CDR3 is 17 residues. V was clipped by 0 bases and J by 4 bases; unmatched bases: 3. Germline-derived CDR1 and CDR2 are SEHNR and FQNEAQ (reference sequence). In DNA form, the CDR3 reads TGTGCCAGCAGCTTAGCGGGACTAGCGGGGATATACAATGAGCAGTTCTTC. Residues: CASSLAGLAGIYNEQFF.

The CDR3 DNA reads TGTGCCAGCAGTTTGACAGTGACTATGAACACTGAAGCTTTCTTT. The encoded protein is CASSLTVTMNTEAFF. This chain uses TRBV6-5 with TRBJ1-1; the D gene is possibly TRBD1 (5 bases). Germline assignment: CDR1 MNHEY and CDR2 SVGAGI. The CDR3 is 15 amino acids. V was pared by 4 bases and J by 0 bases, with 12 bases between.

The table lists this clonotype with many counts. The genes are TRBV7-2 and TRBJ1-3; TRBD1 matches 10 bases. With V trimmed by 5 bases and J by 2 bases, 6 bases remained unmatched. The CDR3 sequence is 16 residues long. Germline V gene lookup returns CDR1 SGHTA and CDR2 FQGNSA. The CDR3 loop is CASSARQGAAGNTIYF. CDR3 bases: TGTGCCAGCAGCGCCAGACAGGGGGCAGCTGGAAACACCATATATTTT.

This rearrangement joins TRBV7-9 to TRBJ1-2; 7 nucleotides line up with TRBD1. The CDR3 runs 16 residues. CDR1 is SEHNR and CDR2 is FQNEAQ in the germline V gene (reference sequence). The J segment lost 6 bases and the V segment lost 5 bases, leaving 15 bases of the junction unmatched. The CDR3 DNA sequence: TGTGCCAGCAGCCTCGACAGGACAGGCGCGAGCGATGGCTACACCTTC. It translates to CASSLDRTGASDGYTF.